The TCR beta chain under discussion was sequenced for a study of neoadjuvant anti-PD-1 for oral cavity cancer. This clone was observed a single time. Method: immunoSEQ multiplex PCR; TCRdb's copy keeps in-frame clones and lacks some. The sample yields about 14,000 clones, roughly 82% seen once. Germline V lookup: CDR1 SEHNR, CDR2 FQNEAQ (reference sequence). The CDR3 contains 18 residues. J was trimmed by 4 bases and V by 1 base; bases with no gene match: 10. Sample time point: after neoadjuvant nivolumab, at surgical resection. The chain combines TRBV7-9 with TRBJ2-3, with TRBD2 identical over 11 bases. Source: PBMCs, taken after nivolumab (anti-PD-1) treatment. The receptor comes from a person aged 40 to 85 with oral cavity squamous cell carcinoma. Written as DNA, the CDR3 is TGTGCCAGCAGCTTAGATGGTCATAGCGGGAGGGCCCCAGATACGCAGTATTTT. Translating it yields CASSLDGHSGRAPDTQYF.